What follows are 23 T cell receptor beta chains derived from one specimen sequenced in a study of cytomegalovirus exposure and HLA in healthy donors. The PCR ran on 60 Vbeta and 13 Jbeta primers. This table comes from immunoSEQ multiplex PCR, and its TCRdb copy is limited to in-frame clones, with some not included. The data show about 200,000 clones, around 82% seen once. Material: PBMCs. Receptors were obtained from a man aged 18 to 30 in good health and CMV-seronegative.

The CDR3 is CASSLAVTAGEQYF. CDR3 nucleotides: TGTGCCAGCAGCTTAGCAGTGACAGCGGGCGAGCAGTACTTC. This chain links TRBV11-2 with TRBJ2-7; possible D gene TRBD2, 6 bases. This CDR3 is built from 14 residues. Germline V gene sequence: CDR1 SGHAT, CDR2 FQNNGV. V lost 1 base and J lost 6, with 13 bases in between. Full variable domain (rest looked up from reference TRBV11-2 and TRBJ2-7): EAGVAQSPRYKIIEKRQSVAFWCNPISGHATLYWYQQILGQGPKLLIQFQNNGVVDDSQLPKDRFSAERLKGVDSTLKIQPAKLEDSAVYLCASSLAVTAGEQYFGPGTRLTVT.

The rearrangement uses TRBV4-1 and TRBJ2-7, with 9 bases matching TRBD1. Germline values: CDR1 MGHRA, CDR2 YSYEKL. Losses at the gene ends were 4 bases for V and 1 base for J; bases not matched to a gene: 5. This CDR3 contains 15 residues. CDR3 bases: TGCGCCAGCAGCCCGAGGACAGGGGCGTCCTACGAGCAGTACTTC. Protein sequence: CASSPRTGASYEQYF.

This chain joins TRBV5-1 and TRBJ2-5; D remains ambiguous. Trimming took off 2 bases at V and 3 bases at J, with 8 bases between the two ends. The V gene's germline CDR1 is SGHRS and CDR2 YFSETQ. The CDR3 is made up of 13 amino acids. CDR3 sequence (DNA): TGCGCCAGCAGCTTTGGTCCTAAAGAGACCCAGTACTTC. Translating it yields CASSFGPKETQYF.

The chain carries TRBV5-1 and TRBJ1-1; TRBD1 agrees at 7 bases. The CDR3 length is 13 residues. Germline CDR1 is SGHRS and CDR2 is YFSETQ. The junction had 7 bases not matched to a gene; V was cut back by 6 bases and J by 5 bases. CDR3: CASKTGRETEAFF. The DNA for the CDR3 is TGCGCCAGCAAGACAGGGAGAGAAACTGAAGCTTTCTTT. Together with reference TRBV5-1 and TRBJ1-1, the CDR3 gives the full variable domain: KAGVTQTPRYLIKTRGQQVTLSCSPISGHRSVSWYQQTPGQGLQFLFEYFSETQRNKGNFPGRFSGRQFSNSRSEMNVSTLELGDSALYLCASKTGRETEAFFGQGTRLTVV.

About this clone: At one end, the junction sequence differs from germline, possibly due to a read error. The genes are TRBV11-2 and TRBJ1-5; D gene uncertain. Looked up from germline, CDR1 is SGHAT and CDR2 is FQNNGV. This CDR3 contains 15 residues. The chain's CDR3 is CASSLDGYSNQPQHF. For the CDR3, the DNA is TGTGCCAGCAGCTTAGATGGGTACAGCAATCAGCCCCAGCACTTT.

There are a few counts of this clone. The chain recombines TRBV10-3 with TRBJ1-4, with D possibly being TRBD1 (5 bases). The germline V gene has CDR1 ENHRY and CDR2 SYGVKD. The CDR3 length is 15 residues. V lost 3 bases to trimming and J lost 8 bases, with 16 bases between them. In DNA, the CDR3 is TGTGCCATCAGTGAACAAGGACAAGGGTTAGAAAAACTGTTTTTT. It encodes CAISEQGQGLEKLFF.

The table lists this clone with a count of one. The chain is built from TRBV30 and TRBJ1-5; D gene unclear. This CDR3 region has 14 residues. V lost 5 bases, J lost 5 bases, and 16 bases lay in between. CDR1 and CDR2 (germline): GTSNPN, SVGIG (reference sequence). In nucleotides, the CDR3 is TGTGCCTGGGGCCCCCGGAGGGCACATCAGCCCCAGCATTTT. This encodes CAWGPRRAHQPQHF. Full variable domain (rest looked up from reference TRBV30 and TRBJ1-5): SQTIHQWPATLVQPVGSPLSLECTVEGTSNPNLYWYRQAAGRGLQLLFYSVGIGQISSEVPQNLSASRPQDRQFILSSKKLLLSDSGFYLCAWGPRRAHQPQHFGDGTRLSIL.

CDR3 sequence reads: CASGLTGLAYGYTF. In nucleotides, the CDR3 is TGTGCCAGCGGGTTGACAGGGTTAGCCTATGGCTACACCTTC. J is TRBJ1-2 and V is TRBV6-1; 7 nucleotides agree with TRBD1. Germline lookup yields CDR1 MNHNS and CDR2 SASEGT. The CDR3 length is 14 residues. The V segment lost 8 bases and the J segment 4 bases; nucleotides outside the gene matches: 10.

V gene TRBV5-1 combines with J gene TRBJ1-2, with a weak D call TRBD1 (5 bases). Per the germline V gene, CDR1 is SGHRS and CDR2 is YFSETQ. The length of the CDR3 is 14 residues. Trimming cost V 0 bases and J 8 bases, with 14 bases left between them. Here the CDR3 reads CASSLEGHEEGYTF. CDR3 coding DNA: TGCGCCAGCAGCTTGGAGGGGCACGAAGAGGGCTACACCTTC.

This chain uses TRBV15 with TRBJ2-1; TRBD2 matches at 10 bases. The CDR3 contains 18 residues. Trimming removed 1 base from V and 5 bases from J; junction bases left unmatched: 11. CDR1 is LNHNV and CDR2 is YYDKDF in the germline V gene (reference sequence). The CDR3 sequence is CATSRVAGGLPFDNEQFF. In DNA form, the CDR3 reads TGTGCCACCAGCAGAGTAGCGGGGGGCCTCCCCTTCGACAATGAGCAGTTCTTC.

The chain recombines TRBV18 with TRBJ1-5; D call uncertain. V was clipped by 3 bases and J by 2 bases, with 11 bases between them. The CDR3 is 15 residues long. Germline lookup yields CDR1 KGHSH and CDR2 LQKENI. Here the CDR3 DNA reads TGTGCCAGCTCACCCGCCGGGGTGGGCAATCAGCCCCAGCATTTT. This gives the protein CASSPAGVGNQPQHF.

The chain combines TRBV27 with TRBJ2-7; TRBD1 aligns across 8 bases. The CDR3 has 14 amino acids. With V trimmed by 4 bases and J by 2 bases, 4 bases remained unmatched. Germline loops: CDR1 MNHEY, CDR2 SMNVEV (reference sequence). DNA for the CDR3: TGTGCCAGCAGTTGGACAGGGCGGGCCTACGAGCAGTACTTC. Protein product: CASSWTGRAYEQYF.

The V gene is TRBV11-2, the J gene TRBJ2-7; the D gene is possibly TRBD2 (7 bases). The V gene's germline CDR1 is SGHAT and CDR2 FQNNGV. Deletions cut 2 bases from V and 6 bases from J, with 17 bases between. The CDR3 extends over 15 amino acids. In DNA, the CDR3 is TGTGCCAGCAGCTTAAACATGGGGGGGCCGGGCGAGCAGTACTTC. It is translated as CASSLNMGGPGEQYF.

The V gene is TRBV28, the J gene TRBJ1-2; 7 nucleotides align to TRBD1. Germline assignment: CDR1 MDHEN and CDR2 SYDVKM. The V segment lost 3 bases and the J segment 9 bases; nucleotides outside the gene matches: 1. The CDR3 totals 11 residues. The CDR3 region has the DNA TGTGCCAGCAGTTTCAGGGGGAGCTACACCTTC. Translation gives CASSFRGSYTF.

This clone came up a few times. Here the CDR3 reads CASSVAGTGSYEQYF. CDR3 in DNA: TGTGCCAGCAGCGTAGCCGGGACAGGGTCCTACGAGCAGTACTTC. The rearrangement uses TRBV9 and TRBJ2-7, with 9 positions matching TRBD1. The CDR3 has 15 amino acids. Germline CDR1 and CDR2: SGDLS and YYNGEE. V trimming: 0 bases; J trimming: 1 base; junction bases outside the gene matches: 2.

This chain uses TRBV9 with TRBJ2-5, with 13 bases that match TRBD2. The end of the DNA fits TRBJ2-7 better, so the J call may be wrong. CDR1 and CDR2 from the germline V gene are SGDLS and YYNGEE. The CDR3 consists of 15 residues. This CDR3 reads CASSVDGLAGDEQYF. The CDR3 bases are TGTGCCAGCAGCGTAGACGGACTAGCGGGGGACGAGCAGTACTTC.

The chain is built from TRBV18 and TRBJ2-7; 9 nucleotides line up with TRBD1. With 3 bases clipped from V and 5 bases from J, the junction kept 5 bases outside the gene matches. Germline V gives CDR1 KGHSH, CDR2 LQKENI. This CDR3 region has 14 residues. In DNA, the CDR3 is TGTGCCAGCTCACCGGGGACAGGGCAGCACGAGCAGTACTTC. It codes for CASSPGTGQHEQYF. Using reference TRBV18 and TRBJ2-7 for the parts outside the CDR3, the full variable domain is NAGVMQNPRHLVRRRGQEARLRCSPMKGHSHVYWYRQLPEEGLKFMVYLQKENIIDESGMPKERFSAEFPKEGPSILRIQQVVRGDSAAYFCASSPGTGQHEQYFGPGTRLTVT.

The chain combines TRBV28 with TRBJ2-1, with D perhaps TRBD2 (6 bases). V shed 5 bases and J shed 0 bases, with 14 bases lying between them. This CDR3 comprises 16 residues. Germline lookup yields CDR1 MDHEN and CDR2 SYDVKM. The chain's CDR3 is CASSAPGTFSYNEQFF. The CDR3 coding sequence is TGTGCCAGCAGTGCCCCGGGGACTTTCTCCTACAATGAGCAGTTCTTC.

This clone has only one observation. CDR3 DNA: TGCGCCAGCAGTGATGACAGACGAGGCACTGAAGCTTTCTTT. This gives the protein CASSDDRRGTEAFF. This chain joins TRBV10-2 and TRBJ1-1, with D perhaps matching TRBD1 (5 bases). CDR1 and CDR2 from the germline V gene are WSHSY and SAAADI. This CDR3 is built from 14 residues. Trimming removed 3 bases from V and 4 bases from J, with 12 bases in between.

The DNA of the CDR3 is TGTGCCAGCAGCACGTGGGCAAGCACAGATACGCAGTATTTT. Translation: CASSTWASTDTQYF. This rearrangement joins TRBV28 to TRBJ2-3; unclear D gene. V lost 6 bases and J 0 bases, leaving 10 bases between the germline ends. The CDR3 has 14 amino acids. The V gene's germline CDR1 is MDHEN and CDR2 SYDVKM.

The rearrangement joins TRBV7-8 to TRBJ1-2; 7 bases are a match to TRBD1. Unmatched junction bases numbered 3, after V lost 2 bases and J lost 3 bases. The CDR3 contains 14 residues. Germline assignment: CDR1 SGHVS and CDR2 FQNEAQ. CDR3 nucleotide sequence: TGTGCCAGCAGCTTAACAGGACAGGACTATGGCTACACCTTC. Its translation is CASSLTGQDYGYTF.

This clone has only one observation. This sequence joins TRBV5-1 and TRBJ2-1; tentative D call: TRBD1 (6 bases). Germline assignment: CDR1 SGHRS and CDR2 YFSETQ. The CDR3 has 15 amino acids. V lost 4 bases to trimming and J lost 0 bases, with 11 bases between them. CDR3 loop: CASSLGQSSYNEQFF. CDR3 DNA sequence: TGCGCCAGCAGCCTTGGACAGAGCTCCTACAATGAGCAGTTCTTC.

The chain employs TRBV5-1 and TRBJ1-2, with 9 positions matching TRBD1. Germline assignment: CDR1 SGHRS and CDR2 YFSETQ. With V trimmed by 2 bases and J by 6 bases, 8 bases remained unmatched. The CDR3 spans 15 residues. Written as DNA, the CDR3 is TGCGCCAGCAGCTTCCGGGACAGGGAAGTCGATGGCTACACCTTC. It is translated as CASSFRDREVDGYTF.